The sequence of this T cell receptor (beta chain) was determined in a study of T cell repertoires in cytomegalovirus infection. Study-wide context: Public TCR beta signature analysis indicated the presence of both CMV infection and matching HLA type.

This CDR3 has 16 amino acids. V was clipped by 4 bases and J by 4 bases; unmatched bases: 11. The V gene's germline CDR1 is SEHNR and CDR2 FQNEAQ (reference sequence). Study results and limitations: Within the response measured ex vivo, HLA-C-restricted CMV-specific TCR beta clonotypes were dominant. Of the TCR beta families, the public ones yielded a cumulative frequency that identified carriers of CMV plus the relevant HLA.

This clonotype was seen a handful of times. Antigen specificity is unknown. TCRdb re-called the reads through MiXCR, storing one row per CDR3 protein. The sample contains 510,000 or so distinct CDR3 sequences, 26% of which appear only once. The clonotype comes from a human donor in good health (CMV status not recorded). Some clones in this sample may be carry-over from other donors' samples. What was sequenced was PBMCs. V is TRBV7-9 and J is TRBJ2-5; 8 positions agree with TRBD2. CDR3 nucleotide sequence: TGTGCCAGCAGCTCCGGGAGGGACTCCTGGGGAGAGACCCAGTACTTC. The encoded protein is CASSSGRDSWGETQYF.